This T cell receptor (beta chain) emerged from a study of shared clonotypes between healthy human individuals. Using immunoSEQ multiplex PCR, the repertoire was profiled, and TCRdb retains in-frame clones only, with some absent. The profile shows some 1,100,000 clones, about 84% of them singletons. Losses at the gene ends were 4 bases for V and 8 bases for J; bases not matched to a gene: 7. The CDR3 is 13 residues long. Germline assignment: CDR1 SGHRS and CDR2 YFSETQ. In the case of this clone: The identical CDR3 is also encoded by other nucleotide sequences in the sample.

The sequence was obtained from a man in his late teens or twenties in good health. Some clones in this sample may be carry-over from other donors' samples. The specimen sequenced was memory CD4+ T cells from PBMCs. Documented subset: CD45RA-negative fraction. The chain uses TRBV5-1 and TRBJ1-2; 8 bases map to TRBD1. The CDR3 DNA reads TGCGCCAGCAGCCCGCGACAGGGGAGAGGCTACACCTTC. Its translation: CASSPRQGRGYTF.